One TCR beta chain is described in this entry. This clone was counted only a few times. Which antigen it targets is not known. Per-base quality was not reported, and no clone a single base away is much larger than it. The data are from a study of blood T cell repertoires in COVID-19 (dated by TCRdb to 2018 to 2020). General notes on the study: Samples covering the acute and convalescent phases of COVID-19 were provided by collaborators in the United States, Italy and Spain. The samples were drawn from two sources: the first 160 participants of the ongoing ImmuneRACE study, and 950 to 1,500 subjects contributed by 6 global collaborators. A freely available public database, intended as a resource for researchers studying the immune response to SARS-CoV-2, is where the repertoires were released. Where available, HLA class I and class II types were obtained from metadata supplied by the sample provider rather than from assay-based typing. The prospective study material was composed of cDNA or gDNA derived from T cells, B-cell-depleted T cells, or PBMCs. Subjects who had been exposed to COVID-19, were actively infected with it, or had recovered from it provided the deeply sampled blood TCRbeta repertoires that made up the dataset. A de-identified subject ID, COVID-19 status, age in years and sex were almost always included in the sample metadata. Paper-wide results and their limitations: The quantity of clinical and demographic metadata differed by source and by participant and was supplied without curation.

The immunoSEQ Assay, a bias-controlled multiplex PCR, was used to amplify TCRbeta CDR3 regions from genomic DNA. Per the original workflow: Within the assay, amplification of reference gene primers was used to estimate how many nucleated cells each sample contained. To quantify the absolute abundance of each unique TCRbeta CDR3 rearrangement, sequence reads were collapsed and filtered. For each sample, productive Simpson clonality was calculated as the square root of Simpson's diversity index over productive rearrangements. TCRdb stores this immuneACCESS table with in-frame sequences only. Part of the clones is absent; in the studies checked, under half of the shortfall reflects unresolved V genes, and no reason is known for the rest. The V and J calls and clone size are taken from that table; D and trimming were inferred from the DNA. A total of 150,000 to 200,000 clones appear in this sample, approximately 84% of them only once. Together, the top ten hold about 2.6% of the sample.

Collaborating institutions collected whole blood in K2EDTA tubes following their own protocols. For TCRbeta analysis, collaborator samples were shipped as frozen whole blood, as isolated PBMCs, or as DNA extracted from either sample type. The cysteine opens and the phenylalanine closes a CDR3 of 14 amino acids. The sequence is cut down to CDR3 DNA, 42 bases in frame from base 1. Relative to germline, V is missing 1 base and J is missing 3 bases, with 4 bases of the junction outside any gene match. The germline V gene encodes CDR1 GTSNPN and CDR2 SVGIG (reference sequence). This TCR was recovered from a human donor with acute or convalescent COVID-19. The donor label of this sample is uncertain. The sequenced material came from peripheral blood. The V gene is TRBV30 and the J gene is TRBJ1-1, with TRBD1 identical over 8 junction bases. The nucleotide sequence is TGTGCCTGGAGTGCGCTGGACAGGGACACTGAAGCTTTCTTT. Its translation is CAWSALDRDTEAFF.